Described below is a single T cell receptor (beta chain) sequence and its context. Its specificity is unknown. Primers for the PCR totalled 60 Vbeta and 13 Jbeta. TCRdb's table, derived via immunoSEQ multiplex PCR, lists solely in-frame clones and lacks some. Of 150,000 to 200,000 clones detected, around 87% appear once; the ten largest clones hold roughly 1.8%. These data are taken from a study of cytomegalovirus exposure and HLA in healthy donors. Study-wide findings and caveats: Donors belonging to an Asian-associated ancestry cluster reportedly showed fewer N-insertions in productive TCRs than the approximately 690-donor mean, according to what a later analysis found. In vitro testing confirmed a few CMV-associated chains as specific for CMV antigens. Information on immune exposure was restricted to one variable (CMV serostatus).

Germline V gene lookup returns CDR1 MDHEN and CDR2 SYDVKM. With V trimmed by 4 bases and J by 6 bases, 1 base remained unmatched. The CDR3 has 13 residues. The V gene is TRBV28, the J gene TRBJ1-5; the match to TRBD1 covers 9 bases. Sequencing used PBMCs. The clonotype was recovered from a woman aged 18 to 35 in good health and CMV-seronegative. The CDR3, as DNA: TGTGCCAGCAGTTACAGGGGGCGTCAGCCCCAGCATTTT. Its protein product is CASSYRGRQPQHF.